Each of the 14 T cell receptor beta chains below was sequenced from the same sample in a study of blood T cell repertoires in COVID-19. Only in-frame clones appear in the TCRdb table, and some are missing; sequencing was by immunoSEQ multiplex PCR. Altogether more than 200,000 clones are present, around nine tenths being singletons, with the ten largest covering roughly 4.9%. The sequencing input was peripheral blood. The receptors here all came from a woman between 55 and 75 years old with COVID-19, enrolled during active disease.

This chain connects TRBV4-2 to TRBJ1-2; possible D gene TRBD1, 5 bases. Trimming cost V 5 bases and J 2 bases, with 18 bases left between them. Per germline, CDR1 LGHNA and CDR2 YNFKEQ. This CDR3 is built from 16 residues. The CDR3 region is CASSSTPSGKNYGYTF. The CDR3, as DNA: TGTGCCAGCAGCTCCACGCCCTCAGGGAAGAACTATGGCTACACCTTC.

This chain links TRBV6-4 with TRBJ1-3; the D is unclear. This CDR3 has 13 residues. Germline assignment: CDR1 MRHNA and CDR2 SNTAGT. With 5 bases removed from V and 0 bases from J, the gap between germline ends came to 5 bases. The CDR3 nucleotides are TGTGCCAGCAGTCAAAACTCTGGAAACACCATATATTTT. Protein: CASSQNSGNTIYF.

The chain joins TRBV11-3 to TRBJ2-1; 11 nucleotides match TRBD2. Germline V CDR1 and CDR2: SGHNT, YENEEA. V shed 5 bases and J 9 bases; nucleotides not matched to a gene: 6. The CDR3 consists of 14 residues. The CDR3 loop reads CASSQLAGVGEQFF. The DNA for the CDR3 is TGTGCCAGCAGCCAACTAGCGGGAGTGGGTGAGCAGTTCTTC.

In its sample, this clone was seen once. The genes are TRBV24-1 and TRBJ2-7; TRBD2 aligns across 10 bases. The CDR3 is made up of 15 amino acids. From germline, CDR1 is KGHDR and CDR2 SFDVKD. V lost 7 bases, J lost 2 bases, and 7 bases stayed unmatched. CDR3 in amino acids: CATRASGSLTYEQYF. DNA for the CDR3: TGTGCCACCAGGGCTAGCGGGAGCCTTACCTACGAGCAGTACTTC.

The rearrangement joins TRBV28 to TRBJ2-1; 10 positions agree with TRBD2. The CDR3 length is 17 residues. V shed 1 base, J shed 4 bases, and the junction held 7 bases outside the gene matches. Germline V lookup: CDR1 MDHEN, CDR2 SYDVKM. The DNA for the CDR3 is TGTGCCAGCAGTTTATTTGAGCGGGAGGGGATTTACAATGAGCAGTTCTTC. This codes for CASSLFEREGIYNEQFF.

The rearrangement joins TRBV5-1 to TRBJ2-7; possible D gene TRBD1, 6 bases. Per the germline V gene, CDR1 is SGHRS and CDR2 is YFSETQ. V shed 1 base and J shed 5 bases, with 7 bases lying between them. The CDR3 spans 12 residues. CDR3 in DNA: TGCGCCAGCAGCTTGTACAGGGACGAGCAGTACTTC. It is translated as CASSLYRDEQYF.

This clone was recorded a few times. The V and J genes are TRBV19 and TRBJ1-6, with 7 positions matching TRBD1. Losses at the gene ends were 3 bases for V and 7 bases for J; bases not matched to a gene: 9. Germline values: CDR1 LNHDA, CDR2 SQIVND (reference sequence). This CDR3 has 16 residues. The CDR3 sequence is CASSITGGQDNSPLHF. DNA for the CDR3: TGTGCCAGTAGTATTACGGGCGGACAGGACAATTCACCCCTCCACTTT. Based on the CDR3 plus reference TRBV19 and TRBJ1-6, the full variable domain is DGGITQSPKYLFRKEGQNVTLSCEQNLNHDAMYWYRQDPGQGLRLIYYSQIVNDFQKGDIAEGYSVSREKKESFPLTVTSAQKNPTAFYLCASSITGGQDNSPLHFGNGTRLTVT.

This sequence joins TRBV6-2 or TRBV6-3 and TRBJ2-6; D unclear. The CDR3 covers 17 residues. The germline CDR1 and CDR2 sequences are MNHEY and SVGEGT. V dropped 0 bases and J dropped 3 bases, with 12 bases sitting between them. CDR3 amino acids: CASSYSSLSGGANVLTF. The CDR3 DNA reads as TGTGCCAGCAGTTACTCGTCTCTCTCGGGTGGGGCCAACGTCCTGACTTTC.

The gene calls are TRBV6-5 and TRBJ1-2; 11 positions match TRBD1. J lost 4 bases, V lost 5 bases, and 6 bases had no gene match. Germline CDR1 reads MNHEY; CDR2 reads SVGAGI. The CDR3 contains 15 residues. In DNA, the CDR3 is TGTGCCAGCAGTAAGACCGGGACAGGGGGCTATGGCTACACCTTC. Its protein is CASSKTGTGGYGYTF.

J is TRBJ2-1 and V is TRBV5-4; 9 nucleotides agree with TRBD2. There are 16 residues in the CDR3. J gave up 4 bases and V 3 bases, and 8 bases lay outside the gene matches. Germline CDR1 is SGHNT and CDR2 is YYREEE (reference sequence). The CDR3 nucleotides read TGTGCCAGCAGCTCCCAACTAGCGGGTCCATACAATGAGCAGTTCTTC. It codes for CASSSQLAGPYNEQFF.

J is TRBJ1-2 and V is TRBV6-5, with D maybe TRBD1 (5 bases). CDR3 length equals 12 residues. V lost 6 bases to trimming and J lost 7 bases, with 12 bases between them. Germline V gene sequence: CDR1 MNHEY, CDR2 SVGAGI. CDR3 in DNA: TGTGCCAGCAGCGACAGAATTCGTGGCTACACCTTC. Translating it yields CASSDRIRGYTF.

This rearrangement joins TRBV4-1 to TRBJ2-2; 7 bases fit TRBD1. Germline loops: CDR1 MGHRA, CDR2 YSYEKL. The J segment lost 1 base and the V segment lost 2 bases, leaving 1 base of the junction unmatched. This CDR3 has 15 residues. In nucleotides, the CDR3 is TGCGCCAGCAGCCAAAGGACAGGGAACACCGGGGAGCTGTTTTTT. Amino acid sequence: CASSQRTGNTGELFF.

For this clone: Its ends do not fully match the called genes, so a read error is possible. This chain uses TRBV7-2 with TRBJ2-4, with D possibly TRBD2 on 5 matching bases. The CDR3 runs to 14 residues. CDR1 is SGHTA, CDR2 FQGNSA, per germline. The CDR3 loop is CASSLRLAQNIQYF. In nucleotides, the CDR3 is TGTGCCAGCAGCTTAAGGCTAGCCCAAAACATTCAGTACTTC.

This chain uses TRBV5-1 with TRBJ1-1; TRBD1 matches at 12 bases. The CDR3 sequence is 16 residues long. V lost 4 bases and J lost 3; bases outside the gene matches: 7. Per the germline V gene, CDR1 is SGHRS and CDR2 is YFSETQ. The CDR3, as DNA: TGCGCCAGCAGCGTAGGGACAGGGGGCAAGGACACTGAAGCTTTCTTT. Its protein is CASSVGTGGKDTEAFF.